The entry below describes one T cell receptor (beta chain). The sample comes from a study of T cell changes during pregnancy in multiple sclerosis. Here immunoSEQ multiplex PCR was the method, and the copy in TCRdb shows in-frame clones only, minus some. This table holds around 40,000 clones, approximately 90% found once. The CDR3 length is 15 residues. The ends lost 6 bases at V and 9 bases at J; junction bases unmatched: 9. Germline loops: CDR1 SGHDN, CDR2 FVKESK. This clonotype was sampled from a female donor with multiple sclerosis, enrolled in a pregnancy study. This material consisted of CD8+ T cells from peripheral blood mononuclear cells, taken before pregnancy. The chain recombines TRBV14 with TRBJ2-1, with TRBD2 identical over 12 bases. CDR3 DNA sequence: TGTGCCAGCAGTCTAGCGGGAGGGCCTTATAGTGAGCAGTTCTTC. This codes for CASSLAGGPYSEQFF.